The clone carrying this TCR beta chain has ten or more counts. This record belongs to a study of T-cell reconstitution after alpha-beta-depleted transplantation in children. This CDR3 is built from 16 residues. The ends lost 3 bases at V and 2 bases at J; junction bases unmatched: 9. CDR1 and CDR2 (germline): DFQATT, SNEGSKA (reference sequence). Unique molecular identifiers were incorporated into the prepared TCRbeta library. One entry per CDR3 protein results from TCRdb running MiXCR on the PCR reads. This table holds roughly 200,000 distinct CDR3 sequences, roughly 15% found once. The sequence came from a human donor who donated a stem cell graft to a child with acute lymphoblastic leukemia. Sequenced here: PBMCs from the stem cell graft donor, sampled from the stem cell graft. J is TRBJ2-3 and V is TRBV20-1, with 9 bases that match TRBD2. CDR3 in DNA: TGCAGTGCTAGCCCCTCGACTAGCGGACACACAGATACGCAGTATTTT. Encoded protein: CSASPSTSGHTDTQYF.